Shown below are 31 T cell receptor beta chains from a single sample sequenced in a study of human T cells and chemical hapten exposure. The time point denotes: pre-sensitization, week 0. Regarding treatment: therapeutic diphenylcyclopropenone sensitization with weekly scalp DPC. A single record per CDR3 protein comes from TCRdb applying MiXCR to the RACE reads. Of roughly 380,000 distinct CDR3 sequences in the sample, around 5.5% are singletons; the top ten hold 2.5% to 3%. This specimen was whole blood, taken in connection with sensitization to the hapten diphenylcyclopropenone (DPC). The receptors were gathered from a woman aged 50 to 60 with alopecia areata. Some clones in this sample may be carry-over from other donors' samples.

This clonotype was observed at least ten times. The J gene is TRBJ2-7, the V gene TRBV6-2 or TRBV6-3; no definite D call. There are 14 residues in the CDR3. Germline values: CDR1 MNHEY, CDR2 SVGEGT. The V and J ends lost 6 bases and 2 bases respectively, with 14 bases between them. The CDR3 loop reads CASSPESVPYEQYF. The CDR3, as DNA: TGTGCCAGCAGCCCGGAGAGCGTACCCTACGAGCAGTACTTC.

V usage is TRBV6-5 and J usage is TRBJ2-1; D possibly corresponds to TRBD2 (6 bases). Trimming took off 5 bases at V and 9 bases at J, with 14 bases between the two ends. The CDR3 contains 13 residues. Germline CDR1 is MNHEY and CDR2 is SVGAGI. The CDR3 DNA follows: TGTGCCAGCAGTCCCATCCTAGCGTCTGAGCAGTTCTTC. Its translation is CASSPILASEQFF.

This clonotype occurred a few times. The chain joins TRBV15 to TRBJ1-1, with TRBD1 matching 7 bases. CDR1 LNHNV and CDR2 YYDKDF come from the germline V gene (reference sequence). The CDR3 consists of 16 residues. V lost 1 base to trimming and J lost 0 bases; unmatched junction nucleotides: 5. For the CDR3, the DNA is TGTGCCACCAGCAGAGGCGGGACAGCCATGAACACTGAAGCTTTCTTT. This translates into CATSRGGTAMNTEAFF.

This clonotype has at least ten counts. V is TRBV20-1 and J is TRBJ1-1; 8 nucleotides match TRBD1. Germline CDR1 DFQATT, CDR2 SNEGSKA (reference sequence). The CDR3 is made up of 15 amino acids. V shed 0 bases and J 3 bases; nucleotides not matched to a gene: 6. The CDR3 DNA reads as TGCAGTGCTAGAGATCCGGGGACAGGCGACACTGAAGCTTTCTTT. Protein product: CSARDPGTGDTEAFF.

In this sample, this clonotype turned up many times. The V and J genes are TRBV12-3 or TRBV12-4 and TRBJ2-3, with D perhaps TRBD1 or TRBD2 (5 bases each). V shed 6 bases and J shed 10 bases, with 20 bases lying between them. The CDR3 extends over 14 amino acids. DNA of the CDR3: TGTGCCAGCAGGGGGACCTCATTAGGGGAATCGCAGTATTTT. Protein product: CASRGTSLGESQYF.

This clonotype was counted ten times or more. V is TRBV9 and J is TRBJ2-5; perhaps TRBD1 as D (5 bases). Germline values: CDR1 SGDLS, CDR2 YYNGEE. The length of the CDR3 is 15 residues. With 0 bases removed from V and 5 bases from J, the gap between germline ends came to 14 bases. This CDR3 is CASSVGPQAGETQYF. The CDR3, as DNA: TGTGCCAGCAGCGTAGGACCCCAGGCAGGGGAGACCCAGTACTTC.

This clonotype has only a few counts. V gene TRBV4-2 combines with J gene TRBJ2-7; tentative D call: TRBD2 (6 bases). V gave up 0 bases and J gave up 7 bases, with 16 bases separating them. This CDR3 region has 15 residues. The germline gives CDR1 LGHNA, CDR2 YNFKEQ. Written as DNA, the CDR3 is TGTGCCAGCAGCCAAGAAGCCGTATCTGGAGGGGAGCAGTACTTC. Amino acids: CASSQEAVSGGEQYF.

This clonotype was counted ten times or more. The CDR3 protein is CASSALSGNTEAFF. For the CDR3, the DNA is TGTGCCAGCAGTGCACTCTCAGGGAACACTGAAGCTTTCTTT. This chain uses TRBV2 with TRBJ1-1; unclear D gene. The V gene lost 4 bases and the J gene lost 1 base, with 10 bases spanning the gap. The CDR3 runs 14 residues. CDR1 is SNHLY, CDR2 FYNNEI, per germline.

This clonotype was seen a few times. V and J are TRBV4-3 and TRBJ2-2, with TRBD1 as a possible D gene (6 bases). V shed 0 bases and J shed 6 bases, with 11 bases lying between them. Germline V gene sequence: CDR1 LGHNA, CDR2 YSLEER. CDR3 length: 15 residues. The CDR3 region has the DNA TGCGCCAGCAGCCAAGAACCCCACAGGGCCGGGGAGCTGTTTTTT. Protein product: CASSQEPHRAGELFF.

This clonotype was found many times. This chain links TRBV28 with TRBJ1-2; D is unclear. V was trimmed by 1 base and J by 2 bases, leaving 8 bases between them. This CDR3 is 14 amino acids long. Germline CDR1 and CDR2: MDHEN and SYDVKM. This chain's CDR3 is CASSLSPPNYGYTF. The CDR3, as DNA: TGTGCCAGCAGTTTATCCCCACCCAACTATGGCTACACCTTC.

This clonotype appeared many times. CDR3 bases: TGTGCCAGCAGTTTATCTTTGATCACTGAAGCTTTCTTT. Translation gives CASSLSLITEAFF. This chain connects TRBV27 to TRBJ1-1; unclear D gene. Trimming shortened V by 0 bases and J by 4 bases, and 6 bases separated the two germline ends. This CDR3 region has 13 residues. CDR1 is MNHEY and CDR2 is SMNVEV in the germline V gene (reference sequence).

This clonotype was detected once. The rearrangement uses TRBV5-4 and TRBJ1-4; D unclear. Trimming stripped 0 bases from V and 8 bases from J, with 8 bases between. The CDR3 covers 13 residues. Germline CDR1 SGHNT, CDR2 YYREEE (reference sequence). The CDR3 loop is CASSLGVREKLFF. The CDR3 nucleotides read TGTGCCAGCAGCTTGGGCGTGAGGGAAAAACTGTTTTTT.

The sample holds a few counts of this clonotype. This sequence joins TRBV7-9 and TRBJ2-7; D unclear. V was pared by 1 base and J by 6 bases, with 7 bases between. The CDR3 is 12 residues long. The germline CDR1 and CDR2 sequences are SEHNR and FQNEAQ (reference sequence). The CDR3 DNA sequence: TGTGCCAGCAGCTTAGGTCTGGCCGAGCAGTACTTC. Encoded protein: CASSLGLAEQYF.

This clonotype showed up many times. The V call is TRBV6-1, the J call TRBJ1-2, with 8 positions matching TRBD1. Trimming removed 6 bases from V and 8 bases from J; junction bases left unmatched: 11. This CDR3 spans 14 amino acids. The germline CDR1 and CDR2 sequences are MNHNS and SASEGT. CDR3 protein: CASRVRTGIGGYTF. CDR3 nucleotide sequence: TGTGCCAGCAGGGTTAGGACAGGGATCGGAGGCTACACCTTC.

The J gene is TRBJ2-5, the V gene TRBV7-9, with 10 bases fitting TRBD1. The V gene end was trimmed by 5 bases and the J gene end by 1 base; junction bases not matched to a gene: 4. Germline V gene lookup returns CDR1 SEHNR and CDR2 FQNEAQ (reference sequence). There are 15 residues in the CDR3. The chain's CDR3 is CASSRDRGVQETQYF. The CDR3 coding sequence is TGTGCCAGCAGCCGGGACAGGGGCGTCCAAGAGACCCAGTACTTC.

This clonotype was counted ten times or more. CDR3 loop: CATSEDRDPNEQFF. The CDR3 DNA reads as TGTGCCACCTCGGAAGACAGGGACCCCAATGAGCAGTTCTTC. V gene TRBV6-4 combines with J gene TRBJ2-1, with 7 bases that match TRBD1. Per the germline V gene, CDR1 is MRHNA and CDR2 is SNTAGT. The CDR3 runs to 14 residues. Trimming at V came to 10 bases and at J to 6 bases, leaving 12 bases not matched to a gene.

In its sample, this clonotype was seen a few times. This chain joins TRBV12-3 or TRBV12-4 and TRBJ2-5; 9 positions match TRBD2. The junction had 11 bases not matched to a gene; V was cut back by 6 bases and J by 3 bases. This CDR3 is built from 16 residues. Here the CDR3 DNA reads TGTGCCAGCAGGGGTCTAGCGGGGCTACCCAAAGAGACCCAGTACTTC. This encodes CASRGLAGLPKETQYF.

This clonotype showed up many times. The rearrangement joins TRBV29-1 to TRBJ2-2, with TRBD2 identical over 9 bases. Trimming removed 5 bases from V and 0 bases from J; junction bases left unmatched: 7. The CDR3 length is 16 residues. CDR1 and CDR2 (germline): SQVTM, ANQGSEA. The CDR3: CSVLASGVTNTGELFF. The CDR3, as DNA: TGCAGCGTTCTGGCTAGCGGGGTTACGAACACCGGGGAGCTGTTTTTT.

This clonotype appeared many times. This CDR3 reads CASKEGWRAEAFF. As DNA, the CDR3 is TGTGCCAGCAAGGAGGGTTGGAGGGCTGAAGCTTTCTTT. V gene TRBV6-1 combines with J gene TRBJ1-1; D is unclear. The germline V gene encodes CDR1 MNHNS and CDR2 SASEGT. This CDR3 spans 13 amino acids. V was pared by 7 bases and J by 6 bases, with 15 bases between.

The rearrangement joins TRBV12-3 or TRBV12-4 to TRBJ2-7; 11 nucleotides align to TRBD2. The J segment lost 1 base and the V segment lost 7 bases, leaving 3 bases of the junction unmatched. The CDR3 sequence is 14 residues long. CDR3 sequence reads: CASTGTSGSYEQYF. CDR3 bases: TGTGCCAGCACCGGGACTAGCGGTTCCTACGAGCAGTACTTC.

This clonotype came up many times. This chain uses TRBV10-3 with TRBJ2-7, with D possibly TRBD2 on 5 matching bases. Trimming took 3 bases from V and 5 from J, leaving 11 bases between them. Germline loops: CDR1 ENHRY, CDR2 SYGVKD. CDR3 size: 13 residues. The CDR3 region is CAISELTGNEQYF. The CDR3 bases are TGTGCCATCAGTGAACTAACGGGGAACGAGCAGTACTTC.

In its sample, this clonotype was seen many times. The chain couples TRBV14 to TRBJ1-1, with 7 positions matching TRBD1. Germline lookup yields CDR1 SGHDN and CDR2 FVKESK. J lost 8 bases, V lost 2 bases, and 5 bases had no gene match. CDR3 length equals 13 residues. The CDR3 DNA sequence: TGTGCCAGCAGCCAATCTGGACAGGCCGAAGCTTTCTTT. Residues: CASSQSGQAEAFF.

This clonotype was recorded at least ten times. The chain employs TRBV9 and TRBJ2-3, with 7 bases lining up with TRBD2. The CDR3 totals 17 residues. V dropped 0 bases and J dropped 6; count of bases not matched to a gene: 13. The germline CDR1 and CDR2 sequences are SGDLS and YYNGEE. CDR3 bases: TGTGCCAGCAGCGTAGAGGGGCTACCCACCGGGGGGGATACGCAGTATTTT. Amino acids: CASSVEGLPTGGDTQYF.

This clonotype appeared many times. The chain couples TRBV6-1 to TRBJ2-3, with D perhaps TRBD1 (6 bases). V lost 10 bases to trimming and J lost 2 bases, with 13 bases between them. The CDR3 contains 13 residues. Looked up from germline, CDR1 is MNHNS and CDR2 is SASEGT. CDR3 sequence: CATVQGTTDTQYF. The CDR3 DNA sequence: TGTGCCACGGTTCAGGGGACCACAGATACGCAGTATTTT.

In this sample, this clonotype turned up many times. The CDR3 reads CSVGPRDFNEQFF. CDR3 sequence (DNA): TGCAGCGTTGGTCCCCGGGACTTCAATGAGCAGTTCTTC. The V and J genes are TRBV29-1 and TRBJ2-1; D is possibly TRBD2 (6 bases). Trimming took 4 bases from V and 6 from J, leaving 13 bases between them. In germline, CDR1 is SQVTM, CDR2 ANQGSEA. This CDR3 comprises 13 residues.

This clonotype showed up just a few times. The chain uses TRBV6-6 and TRBJ2-1; weak D call: TRBD2 (6 bases). Germline-derived CDR1 and CDR2 are MNHNY and SVGAGI (reference sequence). V dropped 8 bases and J dropped 3 bases, with 11 bases sitting between them. The CDR3 is made up of 13 amino acids. CDR3 sequence reads: CASGVGGYNEQFF. The CDR3 DNA reads TGTGCCAGCGGAGTCGGGGGCTACAATGAGCAGTTCTTC.

This clonotype was seen repeatedly, ten times or more. This chain uses TRBV3-1 with TRBJ1-2; D is ambiguous. The CDR3 length is 15 residues. V gave up 2 bases and J gave up 6 bases, with 16 bases separating them. Germline assignment: CDR1 LGHDT and CDR2 YNNKEL (reference sequence). The CDR3 bases are TGTGCCAGCAGCCAACCGCCCCACCGCATCAATGGCTACACCTTC. It encodes CASSQPPHRINGYTF.

V gene TRBV4-1 combines with J gene TRBJ1-4, with unresolved D. Looked up from germline, CDR1 is MGHRA and CDR2 is YSYEKL. There are 14 residues in the CDR3. V was shortened by 3 bases and J by 5 bases, with 10 bases between the two germline ends. CDR3 nucleotide sequence: TGCGCCAGCAGCCAGTACCCGGCGAATGAAAAACTGTTTTTT. Translated: CASSQYPANEKLFF.

This clonotype showed up many times. The chain employs TRBV20-1 and TRBJ2-3; weak D call: TRBD2 (5 bases). The V gene's germline CDR1 is DFQATT and CDR2 SNEGSKA (reference sequence). CDR3 length: 11 residues. CDR3 sequence: CRARGGDTQYF. In DNA form, the CDR3 reads TGCAGGGCCCGGGGTGGAGATACGCAGTATTTT.

This chain joins TRBV9 and TRBJ2-3, with 7 bases lining up with TRBD2. CDR1 is SGDLS, CDR2 YYNGEE, per germline. Unmatched junction bases numbered 10, after V lost 4 bases and J lost 2 bases. The CDR3 is made up of 16 amino acids. The CDR3 sequence is CASSPGSGALTDTQYF. Written as DNA, the CDR3 is TGTGCCAGCAGCCCGGGAAGCGGGGCCCTCACAGATACGCAGTATTTT.

This clonotype was seen a handful of times. The chain carries TRBV29-1 and TRBJ2-2; possibly TRBD1 or TRBD2 for D (5 bases each). Trimming took off 2 bases at V and 4 bases at J, with 11 bases between the two ends. The CDR3 totals 14 residues. CDR1 and CDR2 from the germline V gene are SQVTM and ANQGSEA. The CDR3 DNA sequence: TGCAGCGTTGAAAGTGGGACGGGCACCGGGGAGCTGTTTTTT. This encodes CSVESGTGTGELFF.